The 9 T cell receptor beta chains presented below share a single source sample, sequenced in a study of T-cell memory formation after mild COVID-19. A single record per CDR3 protein comes from TCRdb applying MiXCR to the 5' RACE reads. Of 92,000 or so distinct CDR3 sequences in the sample, approximately 16% were seen once. The source material was PBMCs or a T cell subset sorted from them (not recorded which). All receptors derive from a man aged 18 to 29 who had mild COVID-19 (a few samples of this study predate the infection). Cell type and time point are not known.

The chain has TRBV12-3 or TRBV12-4 and TRBJ2-6, with 7 bases that match TRBD1. The CDR3 totals 17 residues. V lost 6 bases and J lost 0; bases outside the gene matches: 8. CDR3 protein: CASRLRDSISGANVLTF. CDR3 in DNA: TGTGCCAGCAGGCTCCGGGACAGCATCTCTGGGGCCAACGTCCTGACTTTC.

This clonotype was observed a handful of times. The rearrangement uses TRBV7-9 and TRBJ2-1; 11 positions match TRBD2. The CDR3 sequence is 17 residues long. Looked up from germline, CDR1 is SEHNR and CDR2 is FQNEAQ (reference sequence). With V trimmed by 4 bases and J by 8 bases, 13 bases remained unmatched. The CDR3, as DNA: TGTGCCAGCAGCTCACTTCTAGCGGGGGGAGGTGCGGATGAGCAGTTCTTC. Encoded protein: CASSSLLAGGGADEQFF.

The chain has TRBV12-3 or TRBV12-4 and TRBJ1-2; weak D call: TRBD1 (6 bases). V lost 7 bases and J lost 3, with 12 bases in between. This CDR3 spans 13 amino acids. The CDR3 loop reads CASIKGGYYGYTF. CDR3 coding DNA: TGTGCCAGCATCAAAGGGGGGTACTATGGCTACACCTTC.

This clonotype has more than one count but fewer than ten. The gene calls are TRBV19 and TRBJ2-1, with D perhaps TRBD1 (6 bases). The germline V and J ends were trimmed by 4 bases and 4 bases, with 20 bases remaining between them. Germline assignment: CDR1 LNHDA and CDR2 SQIVND (reference sequence). This CDR3 spans 17 amino acids. The CDR3 spells CASSTLPRQEIYNEQFF. CDR3 sequence (DNA): TGTGCCAGTAGTACCCTCCCCCGACAGGAGATATACAATGAGCAGTTCTTC.

The chain has TRBV4-3 and TRBJ2-1; 10 bases line up with TRBD2. CDR3 size: 16 residues. With V trimmed by 1 base and J by 5 bases, 5 bases remained unmatched. The germline V gene has CDR1 LGHNA and CDR2 YSLEER. The CDR3 sequence: CASSQGAGGPNNEQFF. The CDR3 coding sequence is TGCGCCAGCAGCCAAGGAGCGGGGGGGCCGAACAATGAGCAGTTCTTC.

The rearrangement links TRBV4-3 to TRBJ2-5, with D uncertain. This CDR3 contains 14 residues. Germline V gives CDR1 LGHNA, CDR2 YSLEER. Deletions cut 1 base from V and 2 bases from J, with 8 bases between. The CDR3 bases are TGCGCCAGCAGCCAAGGGCTGTCTCAAGAGACCCAGTACTTC. Amino acids: CASSQGLSQETQYF.

The chain recombines TRBV30 with TRBJ2-1; D gene ambiguous. This CDR3 spans 14 amino acids. Germline V gene sequence: CDR1 GTSNPN, CDR2 SVGIG (reference sequence). Deletions cut 0 bases from V and 9 bases from J, with 15 bases between. The chain's CDR3 is CAWSVIGIVGEQFF. Written as DNA, the CDR3 is TGTGCCTGGAGTGTAATAGGGATCGTTGGTGAGCAGTTCTTC.

This clonotype was seen more than once but under ten times. V usage is TRBV5-5 and J usage is TRBJ1-2; D ambiguous. Looked up from germline, CDR1 is SGHKS and CDR2 is YYEKEE (reference sequence). This CDR3 has 12 amino acids. V gave up 1 base and J gave up 14 bases, with 15 bases separating them. The CDR3 nucleotides read TGTGCCAGCAGCTTGTCGGGGATATGGCTTACCTTC. It is translated as CASSLSGIWLTF.

This clonotype was seen a handful of times. CDR3 sequence: CATSAQAGRFADTQYF. DNA of the CDR3: TGTGCTACGTCGGCCCAGGCGGGCCGCTTCGCAGATACGCAGTATTTT. V gene TRBV6-2 or TRBV6-3 combines with J gene TRBJ2-3; a possible D gene is TRBD2 (5 bases). The V gene's germline CDR1 is MNHEY and CDR2 SVGEGT. The CDR3 is 16 amino acids.